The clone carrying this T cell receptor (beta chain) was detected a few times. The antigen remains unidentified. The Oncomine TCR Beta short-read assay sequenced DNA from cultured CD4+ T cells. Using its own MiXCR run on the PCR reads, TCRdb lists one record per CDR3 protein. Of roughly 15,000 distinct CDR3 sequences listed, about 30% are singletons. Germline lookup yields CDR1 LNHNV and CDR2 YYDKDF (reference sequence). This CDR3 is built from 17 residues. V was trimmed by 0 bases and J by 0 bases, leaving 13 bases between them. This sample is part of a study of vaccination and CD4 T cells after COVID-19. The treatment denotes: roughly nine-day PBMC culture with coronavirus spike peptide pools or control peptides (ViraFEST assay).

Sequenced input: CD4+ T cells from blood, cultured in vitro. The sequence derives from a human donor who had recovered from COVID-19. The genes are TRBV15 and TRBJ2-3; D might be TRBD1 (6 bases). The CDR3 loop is CATSREKVRGSTDTQYF. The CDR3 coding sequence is TGTGCCACCAGCAGAGAAAAGGTCAGGGGCAGCACAGATACGCAGTATTTT.